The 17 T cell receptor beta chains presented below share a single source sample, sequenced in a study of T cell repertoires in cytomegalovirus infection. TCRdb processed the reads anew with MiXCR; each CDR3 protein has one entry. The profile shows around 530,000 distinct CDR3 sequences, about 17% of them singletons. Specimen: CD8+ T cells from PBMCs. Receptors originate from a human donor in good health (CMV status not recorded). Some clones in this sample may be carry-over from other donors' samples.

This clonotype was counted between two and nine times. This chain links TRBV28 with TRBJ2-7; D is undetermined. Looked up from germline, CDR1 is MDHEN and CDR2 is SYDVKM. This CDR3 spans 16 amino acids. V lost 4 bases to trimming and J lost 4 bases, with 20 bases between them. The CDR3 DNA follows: TGTGCCAGCAGTTCGGGTCGGTCCCCAGGCGGATACGAGCAGTACTTC. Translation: CASSSGRSPGGYEQYF.

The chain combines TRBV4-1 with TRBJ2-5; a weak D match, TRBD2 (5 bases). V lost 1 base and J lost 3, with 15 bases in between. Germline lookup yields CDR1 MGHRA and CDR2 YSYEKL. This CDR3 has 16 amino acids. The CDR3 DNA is TGCGCCAGCAGCCAAGCCCCCGGGATGTTAAAAGAGACCCAGTACTTC. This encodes CASSQAPGMLKETQYF.

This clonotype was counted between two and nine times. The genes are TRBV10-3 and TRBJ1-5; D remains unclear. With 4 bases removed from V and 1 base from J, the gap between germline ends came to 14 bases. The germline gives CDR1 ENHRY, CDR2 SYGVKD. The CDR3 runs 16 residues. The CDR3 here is CAISASDPQSNQPQHF. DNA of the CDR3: TGTGCCATCAGTGCCTCGGACCCTCAGAGCAATCAGCCCCAGCATTTT.

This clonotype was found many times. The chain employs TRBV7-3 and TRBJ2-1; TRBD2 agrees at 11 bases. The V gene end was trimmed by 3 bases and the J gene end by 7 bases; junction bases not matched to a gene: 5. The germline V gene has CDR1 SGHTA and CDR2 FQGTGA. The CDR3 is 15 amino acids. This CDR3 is CASSLLAGGNNEQFF. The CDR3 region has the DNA TGTGCCAGCAGCTTGCTAGCGGGAGGCAATAATGAGCAGTTCTTC.

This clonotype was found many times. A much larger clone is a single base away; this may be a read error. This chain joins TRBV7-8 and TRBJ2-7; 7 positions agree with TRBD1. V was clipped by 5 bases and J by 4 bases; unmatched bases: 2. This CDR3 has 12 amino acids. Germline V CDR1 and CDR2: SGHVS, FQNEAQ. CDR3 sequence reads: CASSATGYEQYF. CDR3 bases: TGTGCCAGCAGCGCGACAGGGTACGAGCAGTACTTC.

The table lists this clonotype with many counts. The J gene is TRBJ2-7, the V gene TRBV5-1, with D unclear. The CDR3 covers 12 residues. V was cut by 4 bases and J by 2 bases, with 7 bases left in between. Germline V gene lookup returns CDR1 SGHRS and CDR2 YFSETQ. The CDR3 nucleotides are TGCGCCAGCAGCCTGAAGCCCTACGAGCAGTACTTC. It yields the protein CASSLKPYEQYF.

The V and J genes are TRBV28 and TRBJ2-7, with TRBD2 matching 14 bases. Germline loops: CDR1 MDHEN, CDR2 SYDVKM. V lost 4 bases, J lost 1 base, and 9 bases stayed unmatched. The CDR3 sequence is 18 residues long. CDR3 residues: CASSSGGLAGGPSYEQYF. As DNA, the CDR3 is TGTGCCAGCAGTTCAGGAGGACTAGCGGGAGGTCCGTCCTACGAGCAGTACTTC.

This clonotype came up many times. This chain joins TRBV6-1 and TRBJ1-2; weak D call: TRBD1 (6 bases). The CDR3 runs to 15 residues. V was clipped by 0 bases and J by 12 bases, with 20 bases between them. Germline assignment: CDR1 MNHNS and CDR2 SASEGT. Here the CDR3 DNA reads TGTGCCAGCAGTGAAGCGCGGGACATCCTCCAGGTCGACACCTTC. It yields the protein CASSEARDILQVDTF.

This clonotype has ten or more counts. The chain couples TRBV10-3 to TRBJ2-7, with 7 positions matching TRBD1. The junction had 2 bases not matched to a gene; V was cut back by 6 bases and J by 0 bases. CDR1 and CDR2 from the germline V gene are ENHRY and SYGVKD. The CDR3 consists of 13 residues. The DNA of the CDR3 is TGTGCCATCAGGGGGGACAGCTCCTACGAGCAGTACTTC. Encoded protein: CAIRGDSSYEQYF.

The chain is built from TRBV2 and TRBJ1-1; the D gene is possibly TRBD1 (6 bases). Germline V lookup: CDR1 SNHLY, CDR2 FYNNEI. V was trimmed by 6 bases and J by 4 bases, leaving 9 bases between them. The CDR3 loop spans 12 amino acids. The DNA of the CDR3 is TGTGCCAGCAGAGCAGGGGCCACTGAAGCTTTCTTT. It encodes CASRAGATEAFF.

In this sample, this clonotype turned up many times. The CDR3 reads CASSFRGPGEFQYF. CDR3 nucleotide sequence: TGTGCCAGCAGTTTCAGGGGCCCCGGGGAATTTCAGTACTTC. V and J are TRBV28 and TRBJ2-4, with D possibly being TRBD1 (6 bases). Deletions cut 3 bases from V and 11 bases from J, with 17 bases between. There are 14 residues in the CDR3. Germline values: CDR1 MDHEN, CDR2 SYDVKM.

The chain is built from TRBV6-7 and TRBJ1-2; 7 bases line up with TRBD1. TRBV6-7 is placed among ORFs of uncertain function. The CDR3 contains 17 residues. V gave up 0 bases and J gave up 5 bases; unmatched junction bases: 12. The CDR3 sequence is CASSYSGQALPFYGYTF. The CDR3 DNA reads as TGTGCCAGCAGTTACTCCGGACAGGCGTTACCGTTTTATGGCTACACCTTC.

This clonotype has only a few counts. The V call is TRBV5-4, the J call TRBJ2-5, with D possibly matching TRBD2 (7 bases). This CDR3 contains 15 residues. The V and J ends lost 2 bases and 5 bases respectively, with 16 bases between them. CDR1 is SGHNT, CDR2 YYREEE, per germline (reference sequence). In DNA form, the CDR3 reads TGTGCCAGCAGCTTCCGGGGGGCCCTGGGGGAGACCCAGTACTTC. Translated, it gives CASSFRGALGETQYF.

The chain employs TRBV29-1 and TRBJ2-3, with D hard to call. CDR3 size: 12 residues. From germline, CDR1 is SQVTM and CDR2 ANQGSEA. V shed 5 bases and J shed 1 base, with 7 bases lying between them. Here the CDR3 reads CSVNERTDTQYF. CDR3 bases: TGCAGCGTTAACGAGCGCACAGATACGCAGTATTTT.

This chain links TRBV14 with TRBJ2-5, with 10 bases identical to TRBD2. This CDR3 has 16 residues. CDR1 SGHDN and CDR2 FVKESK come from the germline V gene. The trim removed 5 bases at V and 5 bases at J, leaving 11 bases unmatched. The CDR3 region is CASSLNPGLARETQYF. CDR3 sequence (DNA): TGTGCCAGCAGCTTAAACCCGGGACTAGCGAGGGAGACCCAGTACTTC.

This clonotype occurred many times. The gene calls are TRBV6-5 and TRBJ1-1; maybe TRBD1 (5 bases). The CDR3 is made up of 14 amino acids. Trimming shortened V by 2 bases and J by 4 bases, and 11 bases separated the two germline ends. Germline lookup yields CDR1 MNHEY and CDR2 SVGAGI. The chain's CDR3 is CASSYSRDGTEAFF. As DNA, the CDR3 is TGTGCCAGCAGTTACAGCAGGGATGGCACTGAAGCTTTCTTT.

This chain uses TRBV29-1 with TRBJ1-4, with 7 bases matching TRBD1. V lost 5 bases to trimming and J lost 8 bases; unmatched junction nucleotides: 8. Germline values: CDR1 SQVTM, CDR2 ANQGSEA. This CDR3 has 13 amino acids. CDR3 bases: TGCAGCGTTTCACAGGGGTTAATGGAAAAACTGTTTTTT. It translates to CSVSQGLMEKLFF.